This T cell receptor beta chain originates from a study of CDR3 diversity in severe acne. TCRdb reprocessed the PCR reads via MiXCR and lists one record per CDR3 protein. The sample lists approximately 90,000 distinct CDR3 sequences, about 52% seen once, with over 9.5% in the top ten. This CDR3 comprises 13 residues. V lost 3 bases to trimming and J lost 11 bases, with 19 bases between them. CDR1 and CDR2 from the germline V gene are DFQATT and SNEGSKA (reference sequence). Material: blood. The genes are TRBV20-1 and TRBJ2-5, with D possibly being TRBD2 (5 bases). The clonotype comes from a male donor in good health, serving as a control. For the CDR3, the DNA is TGCAGTGCTAGCACCAATGGACTCTCAACTCAGTACTTC. It yields the protein CSASTNGLSTQYF.